This T cell receptor beta chain was profiled in a study of blood T cell repertoires in COVID-19. Study at large: Samples came from the United States, Italy and Spain, spanning acute and convalescent COVID-19.

This clone was seen only a few times. Original analysis: Amplification with reference gene primers provided the estimates of nucleated cell counts. Sequencing used immunoSEQ multiplex PCR; TCRdb keeps in-frame clones, though not all of them. Clonal size and the V and J genes are those of that table, whereas D and trimming came from the DNA. The table includes approximately 280,000 clones, roughly 87% detected once. Sequencing was done on a sample of peripheral blood. The source of this sequence is a man aged 18-30 years with active or convalescent COVID-19.

The CDR3, as DNA: TGTGCCAGCAGCACCCGACAGGGGGAATCGTACTACGAGCAGTACTTC. This encodes CASSTRQGESYYEQYF. This chain links TRBV6-2 or TRBV6-3 with TRBJ2-7; 9 bases are a match to TRBD1. The V gene end was trimmed by 6 bases and the J gene end by 3 bases; junction bases not matched to a gene: 12. The CDR3 has 16 residues. From germline, CDR1 is MNHEY and CDR2 SVGEGT.